The TCR beta chain under discussion was sequenced for a study of T-cell reconstitution after alpha-beta-depleted transplantation in children. The study's findings and limits: Fresh T-cell production supplied most of the T-cell counts and diversity seen one year after transplant. Alpha-beta T cells about two months after transplant reportedly derived from several hundred expanded graft clones. Surviving thymic progenitors and recipient T cells were the source of high TCRbeta diversity at day 60 in some patients.

This clonotype occurred a few times. The target antigen is unknown. The junction had 8 bases not matched to a gene; V was cut back by 4 bases and J by 5 bases. Germline values: CDR1 DFQATT, CDR2 SNEGSKA (reference sequence). The CDR3 loop spans 14 amino acids. A TCRbeta library incorporating unique molecular identifiers was prepared. TCRdb processed the PCR reads anew with MiXCR; each CDR3 protein has one entry. The sample holds about 980,000 distinct CDR3 sequences, around 30% seen once. Sequencing used PBMCs, mostly from graft donor cells, obtained 360 days after TCRalphabeta/CD19-depleted stem cell transplant. This rearrangement joins TRBV20-1 to TRBJ2-1; 7 positions match TRBD2. The clonotype comes from a boy younger than two who had a stem cell transplant for SCID, so the T cells may come from the graft donor. CDR3 sequence (DNA): TGCAGTGCTATATCCCTAGCGGACCACAATGAGCAGTTCTTC. This sequence encodes CSAISLADHNEQFF.